What follows is one T cell receptor (beta chain) and its context. Its antigen is not known. This entry is derived from a study of T cell responses to AZD1222 COVID-19 vaccine. Germline V gives CDR1 SQVTM, CDR2 ANQGSEA. Trimming shortened V by 4 bases and J by 4 bases, and 10 bases separated the two germline ends. CDR3 length: 13 residues. General study results and limits: Mapped onto spike, vaccine-associated CD4 TCRs spanned it and were dominant at 160-218 and 743-854. Breadth and depth of Spike-specific TCRs rose after two AZD1222 doses. Baseline serostatus was positive in only a handful of AZD1222 recipients. Clonal diversity was possibly underestimated, and white British individuals and females predominated among donors.

Some clones are missing from TCRdb's copy, which holds only in-frame ones; the method was immunoSEQ multiplex PCR. The table lists about 94,000 clones, around 87% of them singletons. The rearrangement links TRBV29-1 to TRBJ1-4, with D maybe TRBD1 (5 bases). Source: peripheral blood, taken 28 days after the second AZD1222 dose. The clonotype comes from an adult who received the AZD1222 COVID-19 vaccine. The CDR3 nucleotides are TGCAGCGTTGCAGGGACGGATAATGAAAAACTGTTTTTT. This translates into CSVAGTDNEKLFF.